Below, 5 T cell receptor beta chains from the same sample are listed, as sequenced in a study of PD-1 blockade in mismatch repair-deficient tumors. Clones were read by immunoSEQ multiplex PCR, and TCRdb kept only the in-frame ones, dropping some. The sample carries 77,000 or so clones, about 82% recorded once. The sequencing used peripheral blood, collected 44 weeks after starting pembrolizumab. The source of these receptors is an adult with mismatch repair-deficient cancer.

The gene calls are TRBV5-1 and TRBJ2-7, with D tentatively TRBD2 (5 bases). V lost 6 bases to trimming and J lost 7 bases, with 20 bases between them. CDR3 length: 14 amino acids. CDR1 SGHRS and CDR2 YFSETQ come from the germline V gene. The CDR3 spells CASTQPGEIGEQYF. The CDR3 DNA sequence: TGCGCCAGCACACAACCCGGGGAGATCGGGGAGCAGTACTTC.

This clone showed up just once. The V gene is TRBV5-1, the J gene TRBJ2-1; D gene ambiguous. Looked up from germline, CDR1 is SGHRS and CDR2 is YFSETQ. Trimming cost V 3 bases and J 0 bases, with 16 bases left between them. This CDR3 contains 17 residues. The CDR3 protein is CASSSQARRSSYNEQFF. The CDR3 region has the DNA TGCGCCAGCAGCTCTCAAGCGCGGAGAAGCTCCTACAATGAGCAGTTCTTC.

This rearrangement joins TRBV27 to TRBJ2-3, with 12 bases identical to TRBD2. In germline, CDR1 is MNHEY, CDR2 SMNVEV (reference sequence). The V and J ends lost 8 bases and 3 bases, in that order; junction bases with no gene match: 3. The CDR3 extends over 14 amino acids. In nucleotides, the CDR3 is TGTGCCAGCCGGACTAGCGGGATGACAGATACGCAGTATTTT. It translates to CASRTSGMTDTQYF.

In this sample, this clone turned up a few times. The chain links TRBV7-9 to TRBJ1-4, with unresolved D. This CDR3 spans 14 amino acids. Germline CDR1 reads SEHNR; CDR2 reads FQNEAQ (reference sequence). The germline V and J ends were trimmed by 0 bases and 7 bases, with 9 bases remaining between them. The CDR3 reads CASSLALGSEKLFF. CDR3 DNA: TGTGCCAGCAGCTTAGCGCTGGGGAGTGAAAAACTGTTTTTT.

The rearrangement joins TRBV29-1 to TRBJ2-3, with 8 positions matching TRBD2. The ends lost 3 bases at V and 3 bases at J; junction bases unmatched: 8. Germline V gene sequence: CDR1 SQVTM, CDR2 ANQGSEA. This CDR3 has 15 amino acids. CDR3 nucleotides: TGCAGCGTTGACTTTCCGGGGGGGGGTACAGATACGCAGTATTTT. Amino acids: CSVDFPGGGTDTQYF.